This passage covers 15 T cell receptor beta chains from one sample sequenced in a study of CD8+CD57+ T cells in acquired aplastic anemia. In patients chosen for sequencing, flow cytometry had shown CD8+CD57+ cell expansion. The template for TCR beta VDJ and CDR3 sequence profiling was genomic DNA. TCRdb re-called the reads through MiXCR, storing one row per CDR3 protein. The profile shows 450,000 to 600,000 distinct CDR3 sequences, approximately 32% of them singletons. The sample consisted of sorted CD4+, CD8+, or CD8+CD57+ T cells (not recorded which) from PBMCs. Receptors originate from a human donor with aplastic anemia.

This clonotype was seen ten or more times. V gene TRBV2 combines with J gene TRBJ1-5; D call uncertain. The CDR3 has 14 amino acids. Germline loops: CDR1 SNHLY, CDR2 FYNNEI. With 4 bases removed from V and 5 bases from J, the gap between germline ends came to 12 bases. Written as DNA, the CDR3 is TGTGCCAGCAGTGGGGCCTATGGGTATCAGCCCCAGCATTTT. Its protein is CASSGAYGYQPQHF. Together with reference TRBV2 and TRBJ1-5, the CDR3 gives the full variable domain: EPEVTQTPSHQVTQMGQEVILRCVPISNHLYFYWYRQILGQKVEFLVSFYNNEISEKSEIFDDQFSVERPDGSNFTLKIRSTKLEDSAMYFCASSGAYGYQPQHFGDGTRLSIL.

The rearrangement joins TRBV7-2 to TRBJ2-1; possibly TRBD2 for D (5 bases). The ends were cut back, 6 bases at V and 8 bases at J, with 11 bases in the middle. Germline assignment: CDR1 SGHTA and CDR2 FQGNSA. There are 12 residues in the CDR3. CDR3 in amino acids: CASSSRVYEQFF. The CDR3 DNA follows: TGTGCCAGCAGTTCGCGGGTATATGAGCAGTTCTTC.

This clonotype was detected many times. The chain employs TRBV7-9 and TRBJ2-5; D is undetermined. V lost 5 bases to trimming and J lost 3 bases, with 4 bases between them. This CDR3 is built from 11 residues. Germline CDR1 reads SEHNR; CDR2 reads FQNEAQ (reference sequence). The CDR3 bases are TGTGCCAGCAGCACGAAAGAGACCCAGTACTTC. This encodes CASSTKETQYF. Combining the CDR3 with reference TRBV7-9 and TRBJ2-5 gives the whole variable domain DTGVSQNPRHKITKRGQNVTFRCDPISEHNRLYWYRQTLGQGPEFLTYFQNEAQLEKSRLLSDRFSAERPKGSFSTLEIQRTEQGDSAMYLCASSTKETQYFGPGTRLLVL.

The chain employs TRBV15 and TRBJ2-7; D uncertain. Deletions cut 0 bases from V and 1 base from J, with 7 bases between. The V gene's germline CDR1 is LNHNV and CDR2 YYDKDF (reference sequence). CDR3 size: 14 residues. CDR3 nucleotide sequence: TGTGCCACCAGCAGAGATGGTCGTTCCTACGAGCAGTACTTC. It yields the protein CATSRDGRSYEQYF.

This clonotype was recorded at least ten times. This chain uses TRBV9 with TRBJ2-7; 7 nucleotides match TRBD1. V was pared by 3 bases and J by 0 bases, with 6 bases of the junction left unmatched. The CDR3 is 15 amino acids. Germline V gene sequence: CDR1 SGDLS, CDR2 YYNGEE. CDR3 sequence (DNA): TGTGCCAGCAGCGCCCGGGACAGCAGCTCCTACGAGCAGTACTTC. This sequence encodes CASSARDSSSYEQYF.

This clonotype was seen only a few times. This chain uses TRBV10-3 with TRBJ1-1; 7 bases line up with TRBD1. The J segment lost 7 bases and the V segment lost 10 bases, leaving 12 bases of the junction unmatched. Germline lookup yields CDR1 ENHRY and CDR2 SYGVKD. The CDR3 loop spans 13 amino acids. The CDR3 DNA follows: TGTGCCAGCAGGCGAGCCGGGACAGATGAAGCTTTCTTT. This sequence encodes CASRRAGTDEAFF.

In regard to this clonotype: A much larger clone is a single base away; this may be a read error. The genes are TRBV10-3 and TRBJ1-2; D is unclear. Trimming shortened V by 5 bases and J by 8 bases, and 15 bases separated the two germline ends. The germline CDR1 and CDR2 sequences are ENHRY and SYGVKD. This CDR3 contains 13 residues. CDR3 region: CAISSLSLSGYTF. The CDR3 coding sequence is TGTGCCATCAGTTCGTTGAGTTTGTCAGGCTACACCTTC.

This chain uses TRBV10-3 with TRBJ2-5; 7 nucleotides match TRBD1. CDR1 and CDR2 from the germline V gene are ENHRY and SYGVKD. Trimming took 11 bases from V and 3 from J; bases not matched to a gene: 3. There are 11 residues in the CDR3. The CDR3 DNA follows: TGTGCCGTAGGGGGCGAAGAGACCCAGTACTTC. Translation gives CAVGGEETQYF.

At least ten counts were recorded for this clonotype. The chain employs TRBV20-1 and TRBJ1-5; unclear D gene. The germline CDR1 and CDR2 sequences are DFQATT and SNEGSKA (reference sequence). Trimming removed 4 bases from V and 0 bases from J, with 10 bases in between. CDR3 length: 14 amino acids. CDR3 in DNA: TGCAGTGCTATGGGCGGCCATAGCAATCAGCCCCAGCATTTT. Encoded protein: CSAMGGHSNQPQHF.

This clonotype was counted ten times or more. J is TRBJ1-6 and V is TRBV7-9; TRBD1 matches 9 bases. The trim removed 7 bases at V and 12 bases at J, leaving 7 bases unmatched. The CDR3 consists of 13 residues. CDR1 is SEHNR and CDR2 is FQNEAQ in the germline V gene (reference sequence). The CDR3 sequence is CASTRTGDIPLHF. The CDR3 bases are TGTGCCAGCACCAGGACAGGGGATATACCCCTCCACTTT. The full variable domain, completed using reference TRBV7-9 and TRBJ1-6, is DTGVSQNPRHKITKRGQNVTFRCDPISEHNRLYWYRQTLGQGPEFLTYFQNEAQLEKSRLLSDRFSAERPKGSFSTLEIQRTEQGDSAMYLCASTRTGDIPLHFGNGTRLTVT.

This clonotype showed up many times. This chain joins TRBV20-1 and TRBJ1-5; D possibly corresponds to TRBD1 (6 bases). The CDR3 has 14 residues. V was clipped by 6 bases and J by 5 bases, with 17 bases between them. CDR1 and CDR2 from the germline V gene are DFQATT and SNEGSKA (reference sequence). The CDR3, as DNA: TGCAGTGCCGCGCGGGGGCGCCCGGATCAGCCCCAGCATTTT. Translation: CSAARGRPDQPQHF.

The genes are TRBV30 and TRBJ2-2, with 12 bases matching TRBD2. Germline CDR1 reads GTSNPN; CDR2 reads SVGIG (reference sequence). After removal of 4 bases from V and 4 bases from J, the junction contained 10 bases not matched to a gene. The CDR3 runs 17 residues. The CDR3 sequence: CAWNGLAGRGGTGELFF. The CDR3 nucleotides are TGTGCCTGGAACGGACTAGCGGGGAGAGGAGGCACCGGGGAGCTGTTTTTT.

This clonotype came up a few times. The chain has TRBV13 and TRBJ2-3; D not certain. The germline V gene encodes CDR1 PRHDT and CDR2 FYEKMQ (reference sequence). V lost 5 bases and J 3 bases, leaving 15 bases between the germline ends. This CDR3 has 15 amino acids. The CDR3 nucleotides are TGTGCCAGCAGCCCACAAGCTGTAGTTACAGATACGCAGTATTTT. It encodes CASSPQAVVTDTQYF.

The CDR3 sequence: CATSREQGQETGYTF. CDR3 in DNA: TGTGCCACCAGCAGAGAACAGGGACAGGAGACCGGCTACACCTTC. The J gene is TRBJ1-2, the V gene TRBV15; 8 bases are a match to TRBD1. CDR1 and CDR2 (germline): LNHNV, YYDKDF (reference sequence). The CDR3 contains 15 residues. Losses at the gene ends were 0 bases for V and 8 bases for J; bases not matched to a gene: 8. The variable domain in full, completed from reference TRBV15 and TRBJ1-2, reads DAMVIQNPRYQVTQFGKPVTLSCSQTLNHNVMYWYQQKSSQAPKLLFHYYDKDFNNEADTPDNFQSRRPNTSFCFLDIRSPGLGDTAMYLCATSREQGQETGYTFGSGTRLTVV.

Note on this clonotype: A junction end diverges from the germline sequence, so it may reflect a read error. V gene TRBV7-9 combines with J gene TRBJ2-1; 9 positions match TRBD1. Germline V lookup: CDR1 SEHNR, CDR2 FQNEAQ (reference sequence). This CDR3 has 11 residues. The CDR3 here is CASSLTGGAVF. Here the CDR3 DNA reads TGTGCCAGCAGCTTAACAGGGGGCGCCGTCTTC.